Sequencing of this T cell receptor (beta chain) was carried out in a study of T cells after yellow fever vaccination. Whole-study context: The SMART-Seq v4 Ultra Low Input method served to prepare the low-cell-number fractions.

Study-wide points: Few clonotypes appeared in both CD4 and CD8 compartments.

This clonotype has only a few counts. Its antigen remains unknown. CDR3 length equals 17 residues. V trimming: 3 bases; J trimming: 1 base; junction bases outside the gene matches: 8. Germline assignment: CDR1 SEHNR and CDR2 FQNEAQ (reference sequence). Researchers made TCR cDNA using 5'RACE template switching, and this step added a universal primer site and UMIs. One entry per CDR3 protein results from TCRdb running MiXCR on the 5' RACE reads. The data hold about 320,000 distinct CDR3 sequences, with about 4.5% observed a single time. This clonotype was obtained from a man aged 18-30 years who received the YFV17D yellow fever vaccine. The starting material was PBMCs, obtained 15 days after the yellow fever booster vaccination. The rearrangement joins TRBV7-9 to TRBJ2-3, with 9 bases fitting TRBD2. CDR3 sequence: CASSFQPAGGRTDTQYF. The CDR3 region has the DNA TGTGCCAGCAGCTTCCAGCCTGCGGGGGGGCGCACAGATACGCAGTATTTT.